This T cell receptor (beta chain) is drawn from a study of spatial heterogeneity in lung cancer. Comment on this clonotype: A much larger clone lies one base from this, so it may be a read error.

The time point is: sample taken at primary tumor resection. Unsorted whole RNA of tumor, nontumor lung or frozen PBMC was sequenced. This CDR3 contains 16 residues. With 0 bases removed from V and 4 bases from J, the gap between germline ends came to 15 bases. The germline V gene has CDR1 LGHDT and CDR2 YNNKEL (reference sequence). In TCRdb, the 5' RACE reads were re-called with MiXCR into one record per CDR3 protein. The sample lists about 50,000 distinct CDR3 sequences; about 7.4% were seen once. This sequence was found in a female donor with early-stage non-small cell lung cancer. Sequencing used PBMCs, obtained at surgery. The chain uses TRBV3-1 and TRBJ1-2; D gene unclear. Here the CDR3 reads CASSQDARQGSYGYTF. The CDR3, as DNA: TGTGCCAGCAGCCAAGATGCCCGGCAAGGGAGCTATGGCTACACCTTC.